The rows below give T cell receptor beta chains drawn from one sample of a study of shared clonotypes between healthy human individuals. The method was immunoSEQ multiplex PCR; TCRdb's version includes in-frame clones alone and lacks a portion of them. The data show millions of clones, about 93% seen once. The sample was naive CD8+ T cells from PBMCs. Receptor source: a man between 18 and 29 years old in good health. Some clones in this sample may be carry-over from other donors' samples. Each CDR3 is given with its conserved first and last residue. The D gene is left open where the match is weak.

J gene | V gene | D gene | CDR3 protein
TRBJ2-7 | TRBV21-1 | . | CASSPPGQGWYEQYF
TRBJ1-1 | TRBV7-2 | . | CASSLGLGTEAFF
TRBJ2-1 | TRBV21-1 | . | CASSSRREGYEQFF
TRBJ2-1 | TRBV28 | . | CASNPQGTLANEQFF
TRBJ2-2 | TRBV9 | . | CASSAGGARTGELFF
TRBJ2-2 | TRBV9 | TRBD2 | CASSVRGLADTGELFF
TRBJ2-7 | TRBV19 | . | CASSARTTPLYEQYF
TRBJ2-1 | TRBV19 | TRBD2 | CASSMGTSGYNEQFF
TRBJ1-5 | TRBV27 | . | CATRDAWNQPQHF
TRBJ2-5 | TRBV4-3 | . | CASSLVTEETQYF
TRBJ1-5 | TRBV9 | . | CASSADSNQPQHF
TRBJ2-3 | TRBV13 | . | CASSSSPGFTDTQYF
TRBJ1-2 | TRBV10-1 | . | CANRLRGNYGYTF
TRBJ1-4 | TRBV27 | . | CASGFQGATNEKLFF
TRBJ2-1 | TRBV29-1 | . | CSVEPRQGYNEQFF
TRBJ2-5 | TRBV6-5 | . | CASSYEETQYF
TRBJ1-3 | TRBV4-3 | TRBD1 | CASSPGTVFFSGNTIYF
TRBJ2-1 | TRBV15 | TRBD2 | CATSERLAGNNEQFF
TRBJ1-4 | TRBV18 | TRBD1 | CASSPTGGVNEKLFF
TRBJ2-1 | TRBV9 | TRBD2 | CASSYGTSGWNEQFF
TRBJ1-1 | TRBV7-3 | TRBD1 | CASSPRTGVDTEAFF
TRBJ2-7 | TRBV2 | TRBD2 | CARGRTSGSSYEQYF
TRBJ2-1 | TRBV9 | . | CASSVAVYNEQFF
TRBJ2-1 | TRBV9 | . | CASSVVGRSPYNEQFF
TRBJ2-1 | TRBV7-3 | . | CASSSGVGSDEQFF
TRBJ2-1 | TRBV9 | . | CASSAGGSNEQFF
TRBJ2-2 | TRBV2 | TRBD2 | CASSVGRSTGELFF
TRBJ2-1 | TRBV15 | TRBD2 | CATSREGREPTYNEQFF
TRBJ2-7 | TRBV7-9 | . | CASTSTGLGEQYF
TRBJ2-7 | TRBV7-3 | . | CASSQGFSGEQYF
TRBJ1-2 | TRBV4-2 | . | CASSQPTGNGYTF
TRBJ2-7 | TRBV2 | TRBD2 | CASSAKYRDSGTREYF
TRBJ1-1 | TRBV7-9 | . | CASARVSSGTEAFF
TRBJ2-3 | TRBV19 | TRBD2 | CASSIIGLAGGMDTQYF
TRBJ2-3 | TRBV27 | . | CASSYRDGFTDTQYF
TRBJ2-7 | TRBV28 | . | CASSFHRRRTGDLYEQYF
TRBJ2-7 | TRBV5-1 | TRBD1 | CASSPAQGAYEQYF
TRBJ2-1 | TRBV5-1 | . | CASSGAASYNEQFF
TRBJ2-7 | TRBV6-1 | . | CASSEYLWQNYEQYF
TRBJ2-5 | TRBV4-3 | TRBD2 | CASSQDPPSGNVEETQYF
TRBJ2-7 | TRBV9 | . | CASSLRDSSNSGQYF
TRBJ2-1 | TRBV7-8 | . | CASSINNEQFF
TRBJ2-7 | TRBV4-1 | TRBD1 | CASSPGTGHSYEQYF
TRBJ2-7 | TRBV4-3 | TRBD1 | CASSQGTGGQLLGYEQYF
TRBJ2-7 | TRBV2 | TRBD1 | CASSEPGQSRYEQYF
TRBJ2-2 | TRBV28 | TRBD2 | CASSLTSGNTGELFF
TRBJ2-7 | TRBV23-1 | . | CASSQPGQRWLEQYF
TRBJ1-2 | TRBV27 | . | CASSPGWDYGYTF
TRBJ2-7 | TRBV5-6 | . | CASSRSGTDEQYF
TRBJ2-7 | TRBV30 | . | CAWSFERPTREQYF
TRBJ1-2 | TRBV27 | . | CASSVTVNYGYTF